In its sample, the clone carrying this TCR beta chain was seen a few times. Its antigen is not identified. As every portion of the isolated RNA was reverse transcribed, the sequencing read expressed TCRB transcripts. Clones were sequenced by immunoSEQ multiplex PCR, and TCRdb holds only the in-frame ones, with some missing. Of around 140,000 clones listed, around 13% were seen once; the top ten hold less than 1.5%. CDR1 and CDR2 from the germline V gene are KGHSH and LQKENI. The CDR3 runs to 12 residues. Trimming took off 2 bases at V and 11 bases at J, with 10 bases between the two ends. The sample is drawn from a study of beta chain features in type 1 diabetes. Study-level findings and limits: Moderately but significantly shorter TCRB CDR3s were found in Type 1 diabetes patients in all four CD4+ subsets. In patients and controls equally, PCR might favor templates that are shorter. Whether HLA type affects TCRB rearrangement stayed undetermined in the present work.

A single heparinised blood sample, averaging about 100 mL, was obtained per donor. Sorted populations were all over 95% pure. Sequenced material: central memory CD4+ T cells from blood. The chain combines TRBV18 with TRBJ2-1; D remains unclear. The clonotype was recovered from a man younger than 35 with type 1 diabetes. CDR3 region: CASSPGEWKQFF. In nucleotides, the CDR3 is TGTGCCAGCTCACCAGGGGAATGGAAGCAGTTCTTC.